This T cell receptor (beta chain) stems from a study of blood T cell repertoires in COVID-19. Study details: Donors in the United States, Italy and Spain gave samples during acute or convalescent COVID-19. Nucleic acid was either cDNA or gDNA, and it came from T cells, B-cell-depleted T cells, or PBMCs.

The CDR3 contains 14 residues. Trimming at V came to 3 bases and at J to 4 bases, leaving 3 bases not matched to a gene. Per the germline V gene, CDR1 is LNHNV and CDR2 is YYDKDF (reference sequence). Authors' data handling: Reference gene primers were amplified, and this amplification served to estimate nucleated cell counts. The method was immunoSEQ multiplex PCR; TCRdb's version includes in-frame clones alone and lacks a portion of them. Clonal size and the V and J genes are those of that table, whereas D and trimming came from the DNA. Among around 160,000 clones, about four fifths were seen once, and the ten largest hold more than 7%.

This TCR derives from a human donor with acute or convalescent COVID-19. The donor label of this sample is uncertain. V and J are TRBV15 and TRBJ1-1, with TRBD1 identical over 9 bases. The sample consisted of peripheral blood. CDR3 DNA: TGTGCCACCAGCAGGGGACAGGGCGGCACTGAAGCTTTCTTT. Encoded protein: CATSRGQGGTEAFF.